This T cell receptor beta chain originates from a study of blood T cell repertoires in COVID-19. Study summary: Samples taken during acute and convalescent COVID-19 were collected in the United States, Italy and Spain.

The V segment lost 4 bases and the J segment 0 bases; nucleotides outside the gene matches: 11. The CDR3 spans 18 residues. Germline assignment: CDR1 SGDLS and CDR2 YYNGEE. TCRdb keeps only in-frame clones here, not all; method: immunoSEQ multiplex PCR. The sample consists of 300,000 to 350,000 clones, around 91% of them appearing once. The sequencing sample was made of PBMCs or T cells enriched from blood (not recorded which). This chain uses TRBV9 with TRBJ2-1; 9 bases align to TRBD2. The sequence was obtained from a woman younger than 35 with acute COVID-19. The CDR3 region has the DNA TGTGCCAGCAGCTTACCGACTAGCGGCCCATCCTCCTACAATGAGCAGTTCTTC. Amino acids: CASSLPTSGPSSYNEQFF.